The entry that follows covers one T cell receptor beta chain sequence. The target of this receptor is not known. Base qualities are not recorded, but no much larger clone differs from it by a single base. TCRbeta CDR3 regions were amplified from genomic DNA using the immunoSEQ Assay, a bias-controlled multiplex PCR. The authors' pipeline ran thus. The number of nucleated cells in each sample was estimated from the amplification of reference gene primers within the assay. To quantify the absolute abundance of each unique TCRbeta CDR3 rearrangement, sequence reads were collapsed and filtered. For each sample, productive Simpson clonality was calculated by taking the square root of Simpson's diversity index across productive rearrangements. Held by TCRdb, this immuneACCESS table contains in-frame sequences only and omits some clones. Under half of the omission traces to an unresolved V gene where checked; the cause of the rest is unknown. The V and J calls and clone size are taken from that table; D and trimming were inferred from the DNA. The sample profile shows 470,000 or so clones; roughly 87% of them were found once. The top ten clonotypes cover almost 2% of the sample.

This sample is drawn from a study of blood T cell repertoires in COVID-19 (dated by TCRdb to about 2020). Concerning the study at large: Collaborator samples came from the United States, Italy and Spain and covered acute and convalescent phases of COVID-19. The material from the prospective study consisted of cDNA or gDNA derived from T cells, B-cell-depleted T cells, or PBMCs. Deeply sampled blood TCRbeta repertoires from subjects exposed to, actively infected with, or recovered from COVID-19 were included in the dataset. The repertoires were released in a freely available public database intended as a resource for research on the immune response to SARS-CoV-2. The samples were drawn from two sources: the first 160 participants of the ongoing ImmuneRACE study, and 1,254 subjects contributed by 6 global collaborators. The sample metadata nearly always contained a de-identified subject ID, COVID-19 status, age in years and sex. Where available, HLA class I and class II types were taken from metadata supplied by the sample provider and were not determined by assay-based typing. Overall results and qualifications from the work: Clinical and demographic metadata were provided uncurated, with the amount varying by source and participant.

Participants in the prospective study were enrolled through a virtual design, were aged roughly 18 to 100 years, and lived in approximately 25 United States geographic areas. In the prospective study, cohorts were assigned on the basis of participant-reported clinical history obtained from a screening survey and a study questionnaire. Each participant in the prospective study had whole blood, serum and a nasopharyngeal or oropharyngeal swab collected by mobile phlebotomists. Participants in the prospective study had the option to provide additional blood draws and questionnaires over a roughly 2-month period. Before DNA extraction, prospective study blood samples were shipped either frozen or at room temperature. CDR1 and CDR2, per the germline V gene, are SGHTA and FQGNSA. V is cut back by 1 base and J by 6 bases, with 6 bases in the junction unmatched. Spanning cysteine to phenylalanine, the CDR3 consists of 17 amino acids. CDR3 DNA only is kept here, 51 bases in frame from base 1.

Sequencing input: PBMCs or T cells enriched from blood (not recorded which). This TCR was recovered from a woman between 18 and 30 years old with acute COVID-19. The chain was built from TRBV7-2 and TRBJ2-3, and 14 junction bases match TRBD2. The nucleotide sequence reads as follows: TGTGCCAGCAGCTTAGGACTCGGGACTAGCGGGAGCGATACGCAGTATTTT. Its translation reads: CASSLGLGTSGSDTQYF.